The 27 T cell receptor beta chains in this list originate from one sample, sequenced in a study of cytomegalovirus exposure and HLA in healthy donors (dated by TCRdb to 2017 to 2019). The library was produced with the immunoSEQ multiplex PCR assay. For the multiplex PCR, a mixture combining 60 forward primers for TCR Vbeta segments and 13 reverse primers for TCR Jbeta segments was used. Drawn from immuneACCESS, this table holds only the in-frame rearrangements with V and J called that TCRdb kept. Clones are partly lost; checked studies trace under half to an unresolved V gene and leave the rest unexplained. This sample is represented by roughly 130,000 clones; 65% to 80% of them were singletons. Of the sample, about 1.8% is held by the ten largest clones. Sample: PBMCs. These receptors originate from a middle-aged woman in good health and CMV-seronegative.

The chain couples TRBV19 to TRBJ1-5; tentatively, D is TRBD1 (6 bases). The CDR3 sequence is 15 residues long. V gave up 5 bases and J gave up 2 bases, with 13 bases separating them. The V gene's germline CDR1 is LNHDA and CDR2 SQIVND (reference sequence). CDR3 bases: TGTGCCAGTAGTGATCAGGGGATTGGCAATCAGCCCCAGCATTTT. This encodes CASSDQGIGNQPQHF.

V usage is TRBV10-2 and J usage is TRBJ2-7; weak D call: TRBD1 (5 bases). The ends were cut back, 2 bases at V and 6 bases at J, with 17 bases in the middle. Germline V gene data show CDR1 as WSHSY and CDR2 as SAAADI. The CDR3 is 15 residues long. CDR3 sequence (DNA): TGCGCCAGCAGTGAGGTCCCACCAGACAGCCCCGAGCAGTACTTC. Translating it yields CASSEVPPDSPEQYF.

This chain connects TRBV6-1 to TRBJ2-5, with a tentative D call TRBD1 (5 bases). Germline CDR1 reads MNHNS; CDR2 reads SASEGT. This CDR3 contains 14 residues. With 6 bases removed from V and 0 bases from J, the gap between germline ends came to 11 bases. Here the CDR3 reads CASSHGHNQETQYF. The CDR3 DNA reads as TGTGCCAGCAGCCACGGACACAACCAAGAGACCCAGTACTTC.

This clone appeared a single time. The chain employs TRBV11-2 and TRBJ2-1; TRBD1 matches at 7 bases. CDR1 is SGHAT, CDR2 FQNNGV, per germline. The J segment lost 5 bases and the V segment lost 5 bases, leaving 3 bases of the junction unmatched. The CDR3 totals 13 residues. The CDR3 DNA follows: TGTGCCAGCAGCGAGGACAGGCACAATGAGCAGTTCTTC. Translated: CASSEDRHNEQFF.

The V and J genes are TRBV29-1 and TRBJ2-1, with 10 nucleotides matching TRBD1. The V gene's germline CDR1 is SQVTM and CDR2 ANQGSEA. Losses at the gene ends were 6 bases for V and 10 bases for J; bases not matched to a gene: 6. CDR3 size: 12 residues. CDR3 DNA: TGCAGCGTCCGACAGGGGGCGGGAGAGCAGTTCTTC. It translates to CSVRQGAGEQFF.

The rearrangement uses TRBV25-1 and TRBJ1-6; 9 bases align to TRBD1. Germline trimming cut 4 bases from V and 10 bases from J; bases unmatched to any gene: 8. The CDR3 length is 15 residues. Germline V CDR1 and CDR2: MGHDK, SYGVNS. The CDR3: CASSAPRDRESPLHF. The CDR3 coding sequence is TGTGCCAGCAGTGCTCCCCGGGACAGGGAATCACCCCTCCACTTT. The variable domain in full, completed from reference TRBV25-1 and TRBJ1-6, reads EADIYQTPRYLVIGTGKKITLECSQTMGHDKMYWYQQDPGMELHLIHYSYGVNSTEKGDLSSESTVSRIRTEHFPLTLESARPSHTSQYLCASSAPRDRESPLHFGNGTRLTVT.

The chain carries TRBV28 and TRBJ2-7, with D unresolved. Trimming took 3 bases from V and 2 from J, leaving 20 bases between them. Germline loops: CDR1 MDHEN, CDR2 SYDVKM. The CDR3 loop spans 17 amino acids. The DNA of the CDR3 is TGTGCCAGCAGTTTTTTCGGTAGCACGAAGGCCACCTACGAGCAGTACTTC. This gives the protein CASSFFGSTKATYEQYF.

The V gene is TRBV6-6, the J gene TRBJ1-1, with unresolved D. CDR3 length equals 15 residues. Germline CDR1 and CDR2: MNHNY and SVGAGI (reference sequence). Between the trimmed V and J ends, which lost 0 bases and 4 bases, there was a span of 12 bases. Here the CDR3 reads CASSYSPGIGTEAFF. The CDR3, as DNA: TGTGCCAGCAGTTACTCACCGGGAATAGGCACTGAAGCTTTCTTT.

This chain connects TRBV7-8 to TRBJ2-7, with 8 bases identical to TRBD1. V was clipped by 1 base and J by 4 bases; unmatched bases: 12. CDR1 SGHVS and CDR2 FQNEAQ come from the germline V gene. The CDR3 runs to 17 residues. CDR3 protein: CASSLGEGAGGMYEQYF. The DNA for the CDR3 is TGTGCCAGCAGCTTAGGAGAAGGGGCAGGGGGCATGTACGAGCAGTACTTC. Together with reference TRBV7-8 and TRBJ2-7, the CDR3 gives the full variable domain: GAGVSQSPRYKVAKRGQDVALRCDPISGHVSLFWYQQALGQGPEFLTYFQNEAQLDKSGLPSDRFFAERPEGSVSTLKIQRTQQEDSAVYLCASSLGEGAGGMYEQYFGPGTRLTVT.

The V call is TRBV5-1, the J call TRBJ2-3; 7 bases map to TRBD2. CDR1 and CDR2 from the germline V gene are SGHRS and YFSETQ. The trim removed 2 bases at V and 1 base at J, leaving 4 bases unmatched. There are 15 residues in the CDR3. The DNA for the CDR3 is TGCGCCAGCAGCTTCGGTGGGGGGGGCACAGATACGCAGTATTTT. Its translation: CASSFGGGGTDTQYF.

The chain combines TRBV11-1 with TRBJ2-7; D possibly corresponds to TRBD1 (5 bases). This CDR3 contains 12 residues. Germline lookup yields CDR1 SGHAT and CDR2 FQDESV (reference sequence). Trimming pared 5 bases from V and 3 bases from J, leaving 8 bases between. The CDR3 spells CASSPRGYEQYF. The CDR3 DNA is TGTGCCAGCAGCCCAAGGGGCTACGAGCAGTACTTC. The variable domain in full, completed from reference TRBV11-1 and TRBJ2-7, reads EAEVAQSPRYKITEKSQAVAFWCDPISGHATLYWYRQILGQGPELLVQFQDESVVDDSQLPKDRFSAERLKGVDSTLKIQPAELGDSAMYLCASSPRGYEQYFGPGTRLTVT.

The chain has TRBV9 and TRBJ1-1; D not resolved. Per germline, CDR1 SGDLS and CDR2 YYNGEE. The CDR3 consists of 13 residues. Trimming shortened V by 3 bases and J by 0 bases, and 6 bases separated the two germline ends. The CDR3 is CASSAPMNTEAFF. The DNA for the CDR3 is TGTGCCAGCAGCGCCCCTATGAACACTGAAGCTTTCTTT.

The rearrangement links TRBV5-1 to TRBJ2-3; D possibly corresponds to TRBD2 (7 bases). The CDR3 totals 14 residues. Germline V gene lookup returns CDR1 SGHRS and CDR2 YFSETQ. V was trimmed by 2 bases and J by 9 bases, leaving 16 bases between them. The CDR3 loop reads CASSLEREGGTQYF. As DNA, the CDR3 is TGCGCCAGCAGCTTAGAGCGGGAAGGGGGGACGCAGTATTTT.

The DNA for the CDR3 is TGTGCCAGCAGTTCGAGGACTAGCGGGATAGATACGCAGTATTTT. This gives the protein CASSSRTSGIDTQYF. V gene TRBV27 combines with J gene TRBJ2-3; 12 nucleotides match TRBD2. CDR1 and CDR2 from the germline V gene are MNHEY and SMNVEV (reference sequence). The CDR3 is 15 residues long. J was trimmed by 5 bases and V by 4 bases; bases with no gene match: 4.

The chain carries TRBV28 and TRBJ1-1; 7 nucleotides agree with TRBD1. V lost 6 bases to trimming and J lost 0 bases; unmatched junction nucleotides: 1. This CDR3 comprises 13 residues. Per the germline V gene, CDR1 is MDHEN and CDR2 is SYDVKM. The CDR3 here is CASRGQMNTEAFF. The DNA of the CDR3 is TGTGCCAGCAGGGGACAGATGAACACTGAAGCTTTCTTT.

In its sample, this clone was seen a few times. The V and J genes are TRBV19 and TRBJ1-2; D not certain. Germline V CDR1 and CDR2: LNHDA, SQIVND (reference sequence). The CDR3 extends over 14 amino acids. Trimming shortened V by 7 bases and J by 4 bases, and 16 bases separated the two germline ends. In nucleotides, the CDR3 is TGTGCCAGTACGGCCCAAGGAGGACTCTATGGCTACACCTTC. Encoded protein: CASTAQGGLYGYTF.

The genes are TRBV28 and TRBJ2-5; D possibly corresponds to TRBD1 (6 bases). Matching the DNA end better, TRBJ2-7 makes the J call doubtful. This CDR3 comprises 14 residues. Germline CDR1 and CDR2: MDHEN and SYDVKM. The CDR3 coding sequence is TGTGCCAGCAAAGCCGGGGACAAAAGCTACGAGCAGTACTTC. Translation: CASKAGDKSYEQYF.

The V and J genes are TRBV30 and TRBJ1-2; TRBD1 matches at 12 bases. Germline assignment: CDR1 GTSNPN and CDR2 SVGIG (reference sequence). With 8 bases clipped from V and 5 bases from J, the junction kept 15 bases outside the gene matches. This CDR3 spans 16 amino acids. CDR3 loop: CAGNLIGGQGAYGYTF. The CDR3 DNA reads TGTGCCGGGAACCTTATTGGGGGACAGGGGGCTTATGGCTACACCTTC.

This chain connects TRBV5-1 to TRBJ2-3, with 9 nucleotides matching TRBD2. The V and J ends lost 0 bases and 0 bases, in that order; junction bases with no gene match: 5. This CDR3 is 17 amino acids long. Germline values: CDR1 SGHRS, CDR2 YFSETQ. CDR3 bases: TGCGCCAGCAGCTTGGCTAGCGGGGCCTCTAGCACAGATACGCAGTATTTT. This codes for CASSLASGASSTDTQYF. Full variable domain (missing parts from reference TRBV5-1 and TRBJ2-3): KAGVTQTPRYLIKTRGQQVTLSCSPISGHRSVSWYQQTPGQGLQFLFEYFSETQRNKGNFPGRFSGRQFSNSRSEMNVSTLELGDSALYLCASSLASGASSTDTQYFGPGTRLTVL.

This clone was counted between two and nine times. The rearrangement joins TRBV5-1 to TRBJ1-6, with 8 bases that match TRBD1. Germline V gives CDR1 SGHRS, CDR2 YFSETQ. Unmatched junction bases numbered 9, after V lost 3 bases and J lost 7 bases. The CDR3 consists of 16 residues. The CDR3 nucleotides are TGCGCCAGCAGCTCGCTTGGACAGGGCGAAAATTCACCCCTCCACTTT. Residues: CASSSLGQGENSPLHF.

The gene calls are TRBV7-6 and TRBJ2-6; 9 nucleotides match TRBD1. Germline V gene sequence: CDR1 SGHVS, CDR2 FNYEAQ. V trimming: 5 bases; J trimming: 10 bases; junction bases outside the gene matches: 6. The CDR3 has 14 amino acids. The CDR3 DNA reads TGTGCCAGCAGCCCTATGGGACAGGGTAACGTCCTGACTTTC. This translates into CASSPMGQGNVLTF.

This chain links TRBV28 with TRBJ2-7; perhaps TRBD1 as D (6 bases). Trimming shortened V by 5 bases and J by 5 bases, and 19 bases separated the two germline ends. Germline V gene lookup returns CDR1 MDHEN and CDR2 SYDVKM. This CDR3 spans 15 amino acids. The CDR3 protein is CASSLTGTLGHEQYF. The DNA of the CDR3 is TGTGCCAGCAGTCTAACAGGGACCCTCGGCCACGAGCAGTACTTC.

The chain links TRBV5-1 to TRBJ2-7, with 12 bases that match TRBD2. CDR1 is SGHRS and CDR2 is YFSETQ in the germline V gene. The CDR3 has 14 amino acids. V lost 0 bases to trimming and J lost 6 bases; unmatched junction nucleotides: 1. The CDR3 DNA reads TGCGCCAGCAGCTTGGGGACTAGCGGGGTCGAGCAGTACTTC. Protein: CASSLGTSGVEQYF.

CDR3 in amino acids: CASNIPQGGYGYTF. DNA of the CDR3: TGTGCCAGCAACATCCCCCAGGGTGGCTATGGCTACACCTTC. V gene TRBV28 combines with J gene TRBJ1-2; possibly TRBD1 for D (5 bases). Per the germline V gene, CDR1 is MDHEN and CDR2 is SYDVKM. V lost 7 bases, J lost 4 bases, and 16 bases lay in between. The CDR3 length is 14 residues.

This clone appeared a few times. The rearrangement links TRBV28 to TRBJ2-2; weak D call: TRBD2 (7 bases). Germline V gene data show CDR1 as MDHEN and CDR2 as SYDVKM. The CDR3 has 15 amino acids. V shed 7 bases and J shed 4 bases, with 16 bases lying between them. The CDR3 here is CASTPGGGPTGELFF. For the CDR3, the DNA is TGTGCCAGCACCCCTGGGGGGGGGCCCACCGGGGAGCTGTTTTTT.

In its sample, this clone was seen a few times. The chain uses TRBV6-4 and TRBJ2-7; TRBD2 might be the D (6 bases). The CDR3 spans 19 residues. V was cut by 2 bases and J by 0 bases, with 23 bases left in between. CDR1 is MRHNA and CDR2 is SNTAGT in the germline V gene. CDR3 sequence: CASSDRGRLTESSSYEQYF. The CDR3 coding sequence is TGTGCCAGCAGTGACCGGGGGAGACTGACTGAATCTTCCTCCTACGAGCAGTACTTC.

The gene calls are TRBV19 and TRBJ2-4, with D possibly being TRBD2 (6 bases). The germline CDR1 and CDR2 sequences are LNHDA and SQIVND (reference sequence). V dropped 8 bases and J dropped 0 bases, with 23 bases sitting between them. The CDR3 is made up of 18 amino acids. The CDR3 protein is CASAFGLAYNQAKNIQYF. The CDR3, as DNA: TGTGCCAGTGCCTTCGGGCTAGCGTACAATCAAGCCAAAAACATTCAGTACTTC.